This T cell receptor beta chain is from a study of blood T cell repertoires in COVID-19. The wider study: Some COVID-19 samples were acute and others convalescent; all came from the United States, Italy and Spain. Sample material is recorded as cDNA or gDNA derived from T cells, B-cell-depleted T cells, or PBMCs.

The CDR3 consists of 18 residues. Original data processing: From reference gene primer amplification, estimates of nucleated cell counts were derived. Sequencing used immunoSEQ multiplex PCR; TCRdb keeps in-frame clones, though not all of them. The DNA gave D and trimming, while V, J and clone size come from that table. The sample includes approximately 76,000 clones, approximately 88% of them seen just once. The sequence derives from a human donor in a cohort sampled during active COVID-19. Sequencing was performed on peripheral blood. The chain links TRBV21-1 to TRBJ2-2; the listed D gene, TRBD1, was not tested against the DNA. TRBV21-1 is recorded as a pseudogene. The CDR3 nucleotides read TGTGCCAGCAGCAAATGCAAGGGACAGGGGGGTGACACCGGGGAGCTGTTTTTT. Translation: CASSKCKGQGGDTGELFF.